Following are 8 T cell receptor beta chains from one sample sequenced in a study of human T cells and chemical hapten exposure (dated by TCRdb to 2020 to 2023). The time point label for this specimen denotes: pre-sensitization, week 0. The treatment or condition label of this sample denotes: therapeutic diphenylcyclopropenone sensitization with weekly scalp DPC. The library came from RACE. Sequencing used a NextSeq 500. The public reads were run again by TCRdb, first through fastp at Q25 and then through MiXCR, and only productive beta chains were kept. CDR3 protein sequences are deduplicated, and each keeps its most common genes and DNA. Counted in this sample were under 300,000 distinct CDR3 sequences; just under 8% of them appeared once. The ten largest make up 1.2% of the sample. The material was whole blood, obtained in connection with sensitization to the hapten diphenylcyclopropenone (DPC). The receptors come from a man aged 18 to 30 with alopecia areata. Some clones in this sample may be carry-over from other donors' samples.

The rearrangement uses TRBV29-1 and TRBJ2-3, with TRBD2 matching 12 bases. The V segment lost 7 bases and the J segment 2 bases; nucleotides outside the gene matches: 7. Germline V gives CDR1 SQVTM, CDR2 ANQGSEA. The CDR3 loop spans 15 amino acids. The CDR3 region has the DNA TGCAGCGCCCGACTAGCGGGGGAGGTCACAGATACGCAGTATTTT. Translating gives CSARLAGEVTDTQYF.

This clonotype was counted a few times. This chain links TRBV11-1 with TRBJ2-7; D gene unclear. The CDR3 sequence is 13 residues long. V was shortened by 8 bases and J by 0 bases, with 11 bases between the two germline ends. The V gene's germline CDR1 is SGHAT and CDR2 FQDESV (reference sequence). The CDR3 reads CASSPNLSYEQYF. As DNA, the CDR3 is TGTGCCAGCTCGCCAAACCTCTCCTACGAGCAGTACTTC.

This clonotype was counted only a few times. The rearrangement links TRBV6-5 to TRBJ2-7, with 7 nucleotides matching TRBD1. Germline V gene lookup returns CDR1 MNHEY and CDR2 SVGAGI. The junction had 9 bases not matched to a gene; V was cut back by 6 bases and J by 4 bases. This CDR3 has 14 residues. The DNA of the CDR3 is TGTGCCAGCAGCCCCGGGACAGACGTTTACGAGCAGTACTTC. Protein sequence: CASSPGTDVYEQYF.

This clonotype turned up a few times. This rearrangement joins TRBV4-1 to TRBJ2-7; weak D call: TRBD1 (5 bases). V dropped 2 bases and J dropped 6 bases, with 20 bases sitting between them. The CDR3 length is 16 residues. Germline loops: CDR1 MGHRA, CDR2 YSYEKL. CDR3 protein: CASSQLPGPQGLEQYF. As DNA, the CDR3 is TGCGCCAGCAGCCAACTTCCCGGGCCCCAGGGCCTCGAGCAGTACTTC.

The chain employs TRBV9 and TRBJ1-2, with D unresolved. V lost 3 bases and J lost 7, with 22 bases in between. The CDR3 has 16 residues. Per the germline V gene, CDR1 is SGDLS and CDR2 is YYNGEE. The CDR3 spells CASSETERQARAGYTF. The CDR3 nucleotides read TGTGCCAGCAGCGAGACGGAAAGGCAGGCTAGGGCTGGCTACACCTTC.

This clonotype showed up many times. The J gene is TRBJ2-7, the V gene TRBV20-1, with 9 positions matching TRBD1. Unmatched junction bases numbered 8, after V lost 5 bases and J lost 3 bases. Germline CDR1 is DFQATT and CDR2 is SNEGSKA (reference sequence). The CDR3 is 14 residues long. DNA for the CDR3: TGCAGTGCTTCTTCCGGGACAGGGATCTACGAGCAGTACTTC. Residues: CSASSGTGIYEQYF.

In regard to this clonotype: The junction departs from germline at one end; a sequencing error may be responsible. The V gene is TRBV4-3, the J gene TRBJ1-1; D perhaps matches TRBD1 (5 bases). From germline, CDR1 is LGHNA and CDR2 YSLEER. The CDR3 is 16 amino acids. As DNA, the CDR3 is TGCGCCAGCAGCCAAGATCCGCAGGGACTGAGCACTGAAGCTATCTTT. Protein: CASSQDPQGLSTEAIF.

This clonotype was seen a few times. The chain carries TRBV27 and TRBJ2-1, with 9 nucleotides matching TRBD1. V trimming: 1 base; J trimming: 4 bases; junction bases outside the gene matches: 2. Germline-derived CDR1 and CDR2 are MNHEY and SMNVEV (reference sequence). The CDR3 has 15 amino acids. CDR3 nucleotide sequence: TGTGCCAGCAGTTTATTAGGACAGGGGTACAATGAGCAGTTCTTC. Its protein is CASSLLGQGYNEQFF.